This T cell receptor (beta chain) was observed in a study of blood T cell repertoires in COVID-19. Study overall: Both acute and convalescent COVID-19 samples were obtained from the United States, Italy and Spain.

The V and J ends lost 3 bases and 8 bases respectively, with 13 bases between them. Germline V CDR1 and CDR2: MNHEY, SVGEGT. This CDR3 region has 13 residues. TCRdb's table, derived via immunoSEQ multiplex PCR, lists solely in-frame clones and lacks some. The table has about 190,000 clones, about 80% seen once. Sample: peripheral blood. The chain employs TRBV6-2 or TRBV6-3 and TRBJ1-2, with unresolved D. This clonotype was obtained from a woman aged 60 to 75 with COVID-19, enrolled during active disease. As DNA, the CDR3 is TGTGCCAGCAGTTATTACGTCAACTGGGGCTACACCTTC. Its translation is CASSYYVNWGYTF.